This is a list of T cell receptor beta chains from one sample in a study of regulatory T cells in long-lasting Graves disease. One entry per CDR3 protein results from TCRdb running MiXCR on the multiplex PCR reads. Here the sample spans approximately 310,000 distinct CDR3 sequences, approximately 20% being singletons. The source was peripheral blood mononuclear cells (PBMCs), collected at new diagnosis, from a patient treated with antithyroid drugs. The receptor set was obtained from a female donor with Graves disease. CDR3s include the opening cysteine and the closing phenylalanine or tryptophan. A D gene is named only where the DNA matches it firmly. A row's size may be missing; if present it is once, few, many or a size class.

J gene,V gene,clone size,D gene,CDR3 DNA,CDR3 protein
TRBJ1-3,TRBV20-1,NA,NA,TGCAGTGCCTCTCCTGGGGAGGCTGGAAACACCATATATTTT,CSASPGEAGNTIYF
TRBJ1-6,TRBV5-5,NA,NA,TGTGCCAGCAGCCCCGACAGAGGATACTCCTATAATTCACCCCTCCACTTT,CASSPDRGYSYNSPLHF
TRBJ2-5,TRBV6-1,many,TRBD2,TGTGCCAGCAGTGGACGGACTAGCGGGAGGACTCAAGAGACCCAGTACTTC,CASSGRTSGRTQETQYF
TRBJ2-4,TRBV12-3/TRBV12-4,NA,NA,TGTGCCAGCAGTTTAGAAGTCGGGGGAGTGGCCAAAAACATTCAGTACTTC,CASSLEVGGVAKNIQYF
TRBJ2-3,TRBV19,NA,NA,TGTGCCAGTAGTATAGGAAGGGGGGAAGATACGCAGTATTTT,CASSIGRGEDTQYF
TRBJ1-1,TRBV28,many,NA,TGTGCCAGCAGTTCTCGAGCTTTCTTT,CASSSRAFF
TRBJ1-1,TRBV5-1,few,NA,TGCGCCAGCAGCTGGGACAACACTGAAGCTTTCTTT,CASSWDNTEAFF
TRBJ1-4,TRBV24-1,NA,NA,TGTGCCACCAGTGACGGGACGGCAACTAATGAAAAACTGTTTTTT,CATSDGTATNEKLFF
TRBJ2-1,TRBV12-3/TRBV12-4,many,NA,TGTGCCAGCAGTCCTGGTGGGCCGGCCTCCTACAATGAGCAGTTCTTC,CASSPGGPASYNEQFF
TRBJ2-7,TRBV7-2,NA,TRBD1,TGTGCCAGCAGCGATCGACAGGGTCCCTCCTACGAGCAGTACTTC,CASSDRQGPSYEQYF
TRBJ1-5,TRBV6-1,many,TRBD1,TGTGCCAGCAGTGAAGCGGGGACAGGGTTCAGCAATCAGCCCCAGCATTTT,CASSEAGTGFSNQPQHF
TRBJ2-7,TRBV28,NA,TRBD1,TGTGCCAGCAGCCCCCCCCCAGGGACAGGGGGCGCTTTTCCGGGCTACGAGCAGTACTTC,CASSPPPGTGGAFPGYEQYF
TRBJ1-1,TRBV29-1,few,NA,TGCAGCGTTGAATACGGGCAGAACACTGAAGCTTTCTTT,CSVEYGQNTEAFF
TRBJ2-1,TRBV6-1,NA,NA,TGTGCCAGCAGTCAAATTAGTTCCTACAATGAGCAGTTCTTC,CASSQISSYNEQFF
TRBJ2-3,TRBV29-1,many,TRBD1,TGCAGCGTTGCCTCGGGACAGGGGGCAGATACGCAGTATTTT,CSVASGQGADTQYF
TRBJ1-2,TRBV28,few,TRBD1,TGTGCCAGCAGCCGGGACAGGGGATTTCCCTATGGCTACACCTTC,CASSRDRGFPYGYTF
TRBJ2-2,TRBV9,few,TRBD2,TGTGCCAGCAGCCTCGGGGGGAGTCAAACCGGGGAGCTGTTTTTT,CASSLGGSQTGELFF
TRBJ1-1,TRBV10-3,many,TRBD1,TGTGCCATCAGCCCTACAGGGGACACTGAAGCTTTCTTT,CAISPTGDTEAFF
TRBJ1-2,TRBV24-1,few,NA,TGTGCCACCAGTGATTCGGACAGCGGCTGGGGCTACACCTTC,CATSDSDSGWGYTF
TRBJ1-4,TRBV6-1,many,TRBD1,TGTGCCAGCAGGGGGGACAGGGGGGCCCTGATTGATGAAAAACTGTTTTTT,CASRGDRGALIDEKLFF
TRBJ2-7,TRBV11-2,many,NA,TGTGCCAGCAGCTTTTTCGCCGACTACGAGCAGTACTTC,CASSFFADYEQYF
TRBJ2-1,TRBV27,many,TRBD1,TGTGCCAGCAGTATAAGACAGGGAATGGATGAGCAGTTCTTC,CASSIRQGMDEQFF
TRBJ1-1,TRBV4-1,many,NA,TGCGCCAGCAGCCAAGGAGGGGCGTACGGCACTGAAGCTTTCTTT,CASSQGGAYGTEAFF
TRBJ2-1,TRBV10-2,NA,NA,TGCGCCAGCAGCCCTTTGGGTCAGCAGTTCTTC,CASSPLGQQFF
TRBJ1-2,TRBV12-3/TRBV12-4,few,NA,TGTGCCAGCAGTTTACCGGGAGGGCAGGGTGGTGGCTACACCTTC,CASSLPGGQGGGYTF
TRBJ2-7,TRBV28,many,NA,TGTGCCAGCGCCTTTGGCGGCGCCTCCTACGAGCAGTACTTC,CASAFGGASYEQYF
TRBJ2-1,TRBV15,many,NA,TGTGCCACCAGGTTCGGAAATGAGCAGTTCTTC,CATRFGNEQFF
TRBJ1-3,TRBV7-9,few,NA,TGTGCCAGCAGCTTGGGACACCCCGTAGGGAACACCATATATTTT,CASSLGHPVGNTIYF
TRBJ2-1,TRBV5-1,few,NA,TGCGCCAGCAGCCTAGACAATGAGCGGTTCTTC,CASSLDNERFF
TRBJ2-1,TRBV7-2,many,NA,TGTGCCAGCAGCTCCTACCTTAGCAATGAGCAGTTCTTC,CASSSYLSNEQFF
TRBJ2-2,TRBV6-1,many,TRBD2,TGTGCCAGCAGTGGGACGGGGGGGAACACCGGGGAGCTGTTTTTT,CASSGTGGNTGELFF
TRBJ2-2,TRBV27,many,TRBD2,TGTGCCAGCAGTTCCCCCCTAGCGGCGGTCCGTTCCGGGGAGCTGTTTTTT,CASSSPLAAVRSGELFF
TRBJ2-3,TRBV10-3,many,NA,TGTGCCACCACTGCCTCAGTAGGAAACACAGATACGCAGTATTTT,CATTASVGNTDTQYF
TRBJ1-5,TRBV7-2,many,NA,TGTGCCAGCAGCTTAGAAATATCGGGGGGTGGTCAGCCCCAGCATTTT,CASSLEISGGGQPQHF
TRBJ1-2,TRBV9,NA,NA,TGTGCCAGCAGCCCCGAGGGGGGGCTCAGCTACACCTTC,CASSPEGGLSYTF
TRBJ2-5,TRBV6-1,many,TRBD2,TGTGCCAGCAGCCCCCTGTCGGGGGGAGAGACCCAGTACTTC,CASSPLSGGETQYF
TRBJ1-2,TRBV28,many,NA,TGTGCCACCTCAATAAATGACGGCGACTATGGCTACACCTTC,CATSINDGDYGYTF